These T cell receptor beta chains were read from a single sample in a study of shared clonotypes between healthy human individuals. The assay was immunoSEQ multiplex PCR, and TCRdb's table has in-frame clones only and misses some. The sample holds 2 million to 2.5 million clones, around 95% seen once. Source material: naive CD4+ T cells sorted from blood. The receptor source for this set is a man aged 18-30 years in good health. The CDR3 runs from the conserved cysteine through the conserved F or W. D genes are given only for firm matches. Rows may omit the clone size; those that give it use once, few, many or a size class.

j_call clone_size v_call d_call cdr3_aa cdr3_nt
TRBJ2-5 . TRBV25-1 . CASSELWTQYF TGTGCCAGCAGTGAATTATGGACCCAGTACTTC
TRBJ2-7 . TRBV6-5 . CASSKGPNYEQYF TGTGCCAGCAGTAAGGGACCGAACTACGAGCAGTACTTC
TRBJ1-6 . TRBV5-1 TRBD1 CASSRDSNLNSPLHF TGCGCCAGCAGCCGGGACAGTAATCTTAATTCACCCCTCCACTTT
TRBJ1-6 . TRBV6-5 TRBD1 CASSPRGTNSPLHF TGTGCCAGCAGCCCCAGGGGGACTAATTCACCCCTCCACTTT
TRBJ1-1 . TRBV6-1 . CASSENGGNTEAFF TGTGCCAGCAGTGAAAATGGCGGAAACACTGAAGCTTTCTTT
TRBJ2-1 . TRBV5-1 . CASSLEGPLRSYNEQFF TGCGCCAGCAGCTTGGAAGGGCCTCTCCGCTCCTACAATGAGCAGTTCTTC
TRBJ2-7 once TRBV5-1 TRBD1 CASSPGQGLYEQYF TGCGCCAGCAGCCCCGGACAGGGCCTCTACGAGCAGTACTTC
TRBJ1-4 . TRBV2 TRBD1 CASSETRQGSEKLFF TGTGCCAGCAGTGAAACGAGACAGGGGAGTGAAAAACTGTTTTTT
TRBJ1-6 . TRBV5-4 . CATQENSPLHF TGTGCCACGCAGGAGAATTCACCCCTCCACTTT
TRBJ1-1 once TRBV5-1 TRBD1 CASSIDRGQIEAFF TGCGCCAGCAGCATAGACAGGGGCCAGATTGAAGCTTTCTTT
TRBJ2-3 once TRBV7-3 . CASSLGGPDTQYF TGTGCCAGCAGCTTAGGGGGCCCAGATACGCAGTATTTT
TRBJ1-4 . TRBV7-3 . CASSAGQNEKLFF TGTGCCAGCAGCGCCGGACAGAATGAAAAACTGTTTTTT
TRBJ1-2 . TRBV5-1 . CASSLDTNGYTF TGCGCCAGCAGCTTGGACACTAATGGCTACACCTTC
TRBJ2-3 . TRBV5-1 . CASSHEGTDTQYF TGCGCCAGCAGCCACGAGGGGACAGATACGCAGTATTTT
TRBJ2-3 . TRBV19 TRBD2 CASSPLPSGGTDTQYF TGTGCCAGTAGTCCTCTTCCCAGCGGGGGCACAGATACGCAGTATTTT
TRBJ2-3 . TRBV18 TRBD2 CASSRTSGGASSTDTQYF TGTGCCAGCTCACGGACTAGCGGGGGGGCCTCGAGCACAGATACGCAGTATTTT
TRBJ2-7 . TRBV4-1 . CASSHPPQGTEQYF TGCGCCAGCAGCCACCCCCCACAGGGTACCGAGCAGTACTTC
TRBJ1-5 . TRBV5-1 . CASSLEGRGNQPQHF TGCGCCAGCAGCTTGGAAGGGAGAGGCAATCAGCCCCAGCATTTT
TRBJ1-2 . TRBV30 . CAWGTGTGGYTF TGTGCCTGGGGGACGGGGACGGGTGGCTACACCTTC
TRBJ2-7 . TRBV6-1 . CASSEAPRGLSYEQYF TGTGCCAGCAGTGAAGCTCCCCGGGGGTTGTCCTACGAGCAGTACTTC
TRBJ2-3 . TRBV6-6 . CASTRVGILTDTQYF TGTGCCAGCACCAGGGTTGGCATACTAACAGATACGCAGTATTTT
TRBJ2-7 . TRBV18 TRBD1 CASSLGTGVSYEQYF TGTGCCAGCTCACTAGGGACAGGGGTTTCCTACGAGCAGTACTTC
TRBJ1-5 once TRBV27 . CASSPQANQPQHF TGTGCCAGCAGTCCCCAGGCGAATCAGCCCCAGCATTTT
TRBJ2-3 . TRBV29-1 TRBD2 CSVGGRLTDTQYF TGCAGCGTTGGCGGGAGGTTGACAGATACGCAGTATTTT
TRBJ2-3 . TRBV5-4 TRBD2 CASSRSGSTDTQYF TGTGCCAGCAGCCGTAGCGGGAGCACAGATACGCAGTATTTT
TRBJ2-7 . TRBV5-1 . CASSQPGNHYEQYF TGCGCCAGCAGCCAACCCGGGAATCACTACGAGCAGTACTTC
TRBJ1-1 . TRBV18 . CASSPQGSAAAEAFF TGTGCCAGCTCACCACAGGGATCCGCAGCGGCTGAAGCTTTCTTT
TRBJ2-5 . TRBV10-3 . CAISGSRETQYF TGTGCCATCAGCGGGAGCCGAGAGACCCAGTACTTC
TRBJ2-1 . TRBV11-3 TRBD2 CASSLEGGSALVGSYNEQFF TGTGCCAGCAGCTTAGAGGGCGGGAGCGCCCTCGTTGGTTCCTACAATGAGCAGTTCTTC
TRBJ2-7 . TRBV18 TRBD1 CASSPSGTGGSEQYF TGTGCCAGCTCACCATCCGGGACAGGGGGTAGTGAGCAGTACTTC
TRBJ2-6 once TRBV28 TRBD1 CASSHQGAEGGANVLTF TGTGCCAGCAGTCATCAGGGGGCCGAGGGTGGGGCCAACGTCCTGACTTTC
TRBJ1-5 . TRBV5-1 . CASSLGASNSNQPQHF TGCGCCAGCAGCTTGGGAGCCAGTAATAGCAATCAGCCCCAGCATTTT
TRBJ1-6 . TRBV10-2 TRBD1 CASSPDQTGGGNSPLHF TGCGCCAGCAGTCCAGACCAGACAGGGGGTGGCAATTCACCCCTCCACTTT
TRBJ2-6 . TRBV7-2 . CASSSEGSGANVLTF TGTGCCAGCAGCTCGGAGGGCTCTGGGGCCAACGTCCTGACTTTC
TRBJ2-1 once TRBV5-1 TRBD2 CASSLVAGGYNEQFF TGCGCCAGCAGCTTGGTGGCGGGAGGATACAATGAGCAGTTCTTC
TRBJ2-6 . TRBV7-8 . CASSLVGRPSDLTF TGTGCCAGCAGCTTAGTAGGACGGCCAAGTGACCTGACTTTC
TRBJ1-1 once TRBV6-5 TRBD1 CASRYLLGQGAAEAFF TGTGCCAGCAGATACCTACTTGGACAGGGGGCCGCTGAAGCTTTCTTT
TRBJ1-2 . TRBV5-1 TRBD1 CASSQTPSQGVHGYTF TGCGCCAGCAGCCAAACCCCCTCCCAGGGGGTGCATGGCTACACCTTC
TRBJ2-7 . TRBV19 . CASSIAAGGGVLYEQYF TGTGCCAGTAGTATAGCAGCCGGCGGTGGGGTCCTTTACGAGCAGTACTTC
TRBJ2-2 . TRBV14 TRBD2 CASSPLGLAGVTGELFF TGTGCCAGCAGCCCCCTGGGACTAGCGGGAGTGACCGGGGAGCTGTTTTTT
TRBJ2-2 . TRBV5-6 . CASSLVWTDANTGELFF TGTGCCAGCAGCTTGGTATGGACAGACGCGAACACCGGGGAGCTGTTTTTT
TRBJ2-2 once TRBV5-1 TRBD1 CASSTRQGPGELFF TGCGCCAGCAGCACTCGACAGGGTCCCGGGGAGCTGTTTTTT
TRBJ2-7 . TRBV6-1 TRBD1 CASSEGLGQGDNEQYF TGTGCCAGCAGTGAAGGCCTAGGACAGGGGGACAACGAGCAGTACTTC
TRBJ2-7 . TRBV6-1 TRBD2 CASSGRLAGSYEQYF TGTGCCAGCAGTGGTAGACTAGCGGGCTCCTACGAGCAGTACTTC
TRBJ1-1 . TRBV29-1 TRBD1 CSVATGGAGTEAFF TGCAGCGTCGCCACAGGGGGCGCGGGTACTGAAGCTTTCTTT
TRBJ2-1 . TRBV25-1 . CASSDLGRDEQFF TGTGCCAGCAGTGATCTCGGCCGCGATGAGCAGTTCTTC
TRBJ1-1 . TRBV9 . CASSVTSNTEAFF TGTGCCAGCAGCGTTACATCGAACACTGAAGCTTTCTTT
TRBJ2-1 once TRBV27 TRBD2 CASSLLAYLIAGGPNEQFF TGTGCCAGCAGTTTATTGGCTTACTTAATAGCGGGGGGGCCCAATGAGCAGTTCTTC
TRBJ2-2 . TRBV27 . CASSSLMGGYTGELFF TGTGCCAGCAGTTCCCTAATGGGAGGCTACACCGGGGAGCTGTTTTTT
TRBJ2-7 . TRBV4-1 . CASSQKPGSGDYEQYF TGCGCCAGCAGCCAAAAACCCGGGTCGGGGGATTACGAGCAGTACTTC